This T cell receptor beta chain was retrieved from a study of EBV T-cell therapy then PD-1 blockade in nasopharyngeal carcinoma. Sequencing used immunoSEQ multiplex PCR; TCRdb keeps in-frame clones, though not all of them. The table includes about 20,000 clones, under 90% detected once. Germline CDR1 SGDLS, CDR2 YYNGEE. CDR3 length: 15 residues. The germline V and J ends were trimmed by 4 bases and 2 bases, with 13 bases remaining between them. A word on this clone: Its antigen is still unknown.

The time point: 266 days after commencement of treatment, after nivolumab therapy. Noted treatment: AdE1-LMPpoly-expanded autologous EBV-specific T-cell therapy followed by anti-PD-1 nivolumab. This clonotype was sampled from a man aged 40-49 years with nasopharyngeal carcinoma. The material sequenced was CD8+ T cells from blood, taken at roughly day 250 from a patient whose treatment included autologous EBV-specific T cells and nivolumab. The rearrangement uses TRBV9 and TRBJ1-3, with D possibly matching TRBD1 (5 bases). The CDR3, as DNA: TGTGCCAGCAGCACTTTTGGGGACCCTGGAAACACCATATATTTT. Its protein product is CASSTFGDPGNTIYF.